This T cell receptor (beta chain) was obtained from a study of CD8+CD57+ T cells in acquired aplastic anemia. Whole-study context: Sorted CD4+ and CD8+ cells yielded DNA averaging approximately 3.5 ug.

CD8+CD57+ cell expansion, shown by flow cytometry, had occurred in the patients selected for sequencing. Every patient presented with severe acquired aplastic anemia. Receipt of therapy had not occurred in any patient by the time of blood sampling. Broader study findings: It was found that 25 to 35 CD8+ CDR3 sequences were shared between patients and controls.

This clonotype was seen many times. The target antigen is unknown. TCR beta VDJ and CDR3 profiles were obtained from a genomic DNA template. TCRdb recomputed calls from the reads with MiXCR, one row per CDR3 protein. Of 450,000 to 600,000 distinct CDR3 sequences in the sample, less than 35% are singletons; the top ten hold around 0.82%. The clonotype was recovered from a human donor with aplastic anemia. The sequenced material came from sorted CD4+, CD8+, or CD8+CD57+ T cells (not recorded which) from PBMCs.

CDR3 sequence (DNA): TGTGCCATCAGTGAGTCGGGACTAGGTACAGATACGCAGTATTTT. It translates to CAISESGLGTDTQYF. J is TRBJ2-3 and V is TRBV10-3; 8 nucleotides match TRBD2. J lost 3 bases, V lost 0 bases, and 2 bases had no gene match. Germline CDR1 reads ENHRY; CDR2 reads SYGVKD. The CDR3 has 15 amino acids.